This record concerns one T cell receptor beta chain sequence. Repertoires were generated with immunoSEQ multiplex PCR, while TCRdb's copy carries only in-frame clones and drops some. The top ten clones hold nearly 5% of a sample with 150,000 to 200,000 clones, around nine tenths of them seen once. Germline V gene data show CDR1 as ENHRY and CDR2 as SYGVKD. This CDR3 has 14 residues. V gave up 7 bases and J gave up 7 bases; unmatched junction bases: 12. These data come from a study of control samples from healthy donors and cancer patients. The chain is built from TRBV10-3 and TRBJ1-2, with 7 bases aligning to TRBD1. The sample consisted of blood. The TCR originated in a woman in her 30s in good health. The DNA of the CDR3 is TGTGCCATCAATCGAGAGGGGGCGAAGAGTGGCTACACCTTC. Its protein product is CAINREGAKSGYTF.